This entry lists 23 T cell receptor beta chains sequenced from one sample in a study of identical twins. MiXCR, run by TCRdb on the 5' RACE reads, gives a single entry per CDR3 protein. The sample lists 420,000 or so distinct CDR3 sequences, about 18% occurring once. Sequencing was done on a sample of naive T cells sorted from blood. The receptors were sampled from a man in his fifties or sixties in good health.

The CDR3 DNA reads TGCAGTGCTAGCAACCCGCCGTCCTACAATGAGCAGTTCTTC. Translating gives CSASNPPSYNEQFF. The chain uses TRBV20-1 and TRBJ2-1, with D hard to call. The CDR3 is 14 amino acids. V lost 3 bases to trimming and J lost 1 base, with 10 bases between them. CDR1 and CDR2 from the germline V gene are DFQATT and SNEGSKA (reference sequence).

Ten or more counts support this clonotype. The chain couples TRBV28 to TRBJ2-3, with TRBD1 matching 8 bases. CDR3 length equals 14 residues. The germline V gene encodes CDR1 MDHEN and CDR2 SYDVKM. The V segment lost 2 bases and the J segment 4 bases; nucleotides outside the gene matches: 2. The DNA for the CDR3 is TGTGCCAGCAGTTTAGACAGGGGCCCAGATACGCAGTATTTT. Protein: CASSLDRGPDTQYF. The full variable domain, completed using reference TRBV28 and TRBJ2-3, is DVKVTQSSRYLVKRTGEKVFLECVQDMDHENMFWYRQDPGLGLRLIYFSYDVKMKEKGDIPEGYSVSREKKERFSLILESASTNQTSMYLCASSLDRGPDTQYFGPGTRLTVL.

The V and J genes are TRBV2 and TRBJ2-3; the D gene is possibly TRBD2 (5 bases). The germline V gene encodes CDR1 SNHLY and CDR2 FYNNEI. V lost 6 bases, J lost 0 bases, and 16 bases lay in between. This CDR3 has 16 residues. CDR3 loop: CASSFSRALSTDTQYF. The CDR3 DNA is TGTGCCAGCAGCTTTTCGAGGGCACTCAGCACAGATACGCAGTATTTT.

This clonotype was seen many times. The genes are TRBV5-1 and TRBJ1-1, with D unclear. The V gene's germline CDR1 is SGHRS and CDR2 YFSETQ. V lost 7 bases to trimming and J lost 1 base, with 14 bases between them. CDR3 length equals 14 residues. CDR3 protein: CASHPDGSNTEAFF. The CDR3 region has the DNA TGCGCCAGCCATCCGGACGGTTCGAACACTGAAGCTTTCTTT. The full variable domain, rest sourced from reference TRBV5-1 and TRBJ1-1, is KAGVTQTPRYLIKTRGQQVTLSCSPISGHRSVSWYQQTPGQGLQFLFEYFSETQRNKGNFPGRFSGRQFSNSRSEMNVSTLELGDSALYLCASHPDGSNTEAFFGQGTRLTVV.

This clonotype was observed a few times. The V call is TRBV4-3, the J call TRBJ2-7; unclear D gene. CDR1 is LGHNA, CDR2 YSLEER, per germline. The CDR3 has 14 residues. Trimming stripped 0 bases from V and 3 bases from J, with 9 bases between. The CDR3 reads CASSQDLGDYEQYF. DNA of the CDR3: TGCGCCAGCAGCCAAGATCTTGGGGACTACGAGCAGTACTTC.

This clonotype has only a few counts. The chain combines TRBV12-3 or TRBV12-4 with TRBJ2-2; D might be TRBD1 (6 bases). V gave up 5 bases and J gave up 1 base, with 11 bases separating them. There are 15 residues in the CDR3. CDR3 protein: CASSPTGWNTGELFF. In DNA, the CDR3 is TGTGCCAGCAGTCCTACAGGGTGGAACACCGGGGAGCTGTTTTTT.

The V call is TRBV7-2, the J call TRBJ2-1; D tentatively fits TRBD1 or TRBD2 (5 bases each). V was cut by 5 bases and J by 9 bases, with 17 bases left in between. The CDR3 contains 14 residues. The germline V gene has CDR1 SGHTA and CDR2 FQGNSA. CDR3 DNA: TGTGCCAGCAGCCCTCGAGGGGTTGGAAGTGAGCAGTTCTTC. Translated, it gives CASSPRGVGSEQFF.

This clonotype was seen more than once but under ten times. Here the CDR3 DNA reads TGTGCCAGCAGGGGGGACTGGTACAATGAGCAGTTCTTC. This gives the protein CASRGDWYNEQFF. V is TRBV14 and J is TRBJ2-1; tentatively, D is TRBD2 (6 bases). CDR1 is SGHDN, CDR2 FVKESK, per germline. The CDR3 is made up of 13 amino acids. The V end was cut by 6 bases, the J end by 4 bases, with 10 bases between.

This clonotype appeared a few times. This rearrangement joins TRBV28 to TRBJ2-3; possibly TRBD1 or TRBD2 for D (5 bases each). V lost 6 bases, J lost 3 bases, and 16 bases lay in between. The CDR3 sequence is 15 residues long. CDR1 MDHEN and CDR2 SYDVKM come from the germline V gene. DNA of the CDR3: TGTGCCAGCAGCCTCGCCGGGGACGGAACAGATACGCAGTATTTT. It is translated as CASSLAGDGTDTQYF.

This chain's CDR3 is CASSLSVGSSVYEQYF. The CDR3 DNA follows: TGTGCCAGCAGTTTATCGGTGGGGTCTAGCGTCTACGAGCAGTACTTC. The chain recombines TRBV27 with TRBJ2-7; D is perhaps TRBD2 (6 bases). The CDR3 covers 16 residues. Germline V lookup: CDR1 MNHEY, CDR2 SMNVEV (reference sequence). V lost 0 bases, J lost 3 bases, and 15 bases lay in between.

This clonotype was detected ten times or more. The rearrangement uses TRBV6-1 and TRBJ2-1; TRBD1 aligns across 12 bases. J lost 4 bases, V lost 6 bases, and 4 bases had no gene match. The CDR3 is 15 amino acids. Germline CDR1 MNHNS, CDR2 SASEGT. The CDR3 DNA reads TGTGCCAGCAGCGAGGGACAGGGGGCATACAATGAGCAGTTCTTC. Amino acid sequence: CASSEGQGAYNEQFF.

This clonotype was observed a handful of times. The rearrangement links TRBV5-5 to TRBJ2-3, with D uncertain. V was clipped by 3 bases and J by 0 bases, with 11 bases between them. The CDR3 runs 15 residues. In germline, CDR1 is SGHKS, CDR2 YYEKEE (reference sequence). The CDR3 nucleotides read TGTGCCAGCAGCTGGCAGGCGCAGAGCACAGATACGCAGTATTTT. It is translated as CASSWQAQSTDTQYF.

V is TRBV6-2 or TRBV6-3 and J is TRBJ1-5; TRBD1 might be the D (5 bases). Looked up from germline, CDR1 is MNHEY and CDR2 is SVGEGT. This CDR3 spans 13 amino acids. The ends were cut back, 8 bases at V and 7 bases at J, with 15 bases in the middle. CDR3 amino acids: CASGQQGGQPQHF. The DNA for the CDR3 is TGTGCCAGCGGTCAGCAGGGCGGCCAGCCCCAGCATTTT.

J is TRBJ2-7 and V is TRBV4-1; weak D call: TRBD1 (5 bases). Germline CDR1 MGHRA, CDR2 YSYEKL. The CDR3 covers 14 residues. V lost 4 bases and J lost 2, with 12 bases in between. The CDR3 is CASSLLMGPYEQYF. In DNA, the CDR3 is TGCGCCAGCAGCCTTTTGATGGGGCCCTACGAGCAGTACTTC.

The chain recombines TRBV12-3 or TRBV12-4 with TRBJ2-1, with 9 bases that match TRBD1. With V trimmed by 3 bases and J by 7 bases, 4 bases remained unmatched. This CDR3 has 14 amino acids. This CDR3 reads CASSFMTGGNEQFF. CDR3 sequence (DNA): TGTGCCAGCAGTTTTATGACAGGGGGAAATGAGCAGTTCTTC.

This clonotype was detected a few times. The chain recombines TRBV28 with TRBJ2-7; TRBD2 aligns across 7 bases. The CDR3 has 16 amino acids. The V segment lost 2 bases and the J segment 0 bases; nucleotides outside the gene matches: 7. Germline V gene lookup returns CDR1 MDHEN and CDR2 SYDVKM. CDR3 nucleotide sequence: TGTGCCAGCAGTTTAGGGGGGGTAGCGCCCTCCTACGAGCAGTACTTC. Translation gives CASSLGGVAPSYEQYF.

This clonotype was observed many times. The genes are TRBV24-1 and TRBJ2-4; a possible D gene is TRBD1 (8 bases). The germline V gene has CDR1 KGHDR and CDR2 SFDVKD. Deletions cut 2 bases from V and 8 bases from J, with 12 bases between. The CDR3 totals 14 residues. The CDR3 spells CATSDSTGGDIQYF. The CDR3 DNA follows: TGTGCCACCAGTGATTCTACAGGGGGGGACATTCAGTACTTC.

The J gene is TRBJ1-6, the V gene TRBV20-1; 11 nucleotides align to TRBD1. Germline V CDR1 and CDR2: DFQATT, SNEGSKA (reference sequence). V shed 2 bases and J 4 bases; nucleotides not matched to a gene: 4. The CDR3 is 16 amino acids. In DNA form, the CDR3 reads TGCAGTGCTAGAACCGGGACAGGGGGTTATAATTCACCCCTCCACTTT. It yields the protein CSARTGTGGYNSPLHF.

This clonotype was observed at least ten times. CDR3 sequence: CASSQEVAGGVGDTQYF. The CDR3 coding sequence is TGCGCCAGCAGCCAAGAAGTGGCAGGGGGCGTTGGAGATACGCAGTATTTT. J is TRBJ2-3 and V is TRBV4-3; 8 bases map to TRBD1. CDR3 size: 17 residues. Germline trimming cut 0 bases from V and 5 bases from J; bases unmatched to any gene: 10. The germline V gene encodes CDR1 LGHNA and CDR2 YSLEER.

This clonotype occurred many times. V is TRBV12-3 or TRBV12-4 and J is TRBJ2-4; 7 bases fit TRBD2. Trimming removed 4 bases from V and 0 bases from J; junction bases left unmatched: 3. The length of the CDR3 is 15 residues. The CDR3 DNA follows: TGTGCCAGCAGTTCCTTAGCGGGAGCCAAAAACATTCAGTACTTC. This sequence encodes CASSSLAGAKNIQYF.

In this sample, this clonotype turned up many times. The chain combines TRBV7-3 with TRBJ2-1; D is perhaps TRBD2 (6 bases). This CDR3 region has 16 residues. V was trimmed by 2 bases and J by 2 bases, leaving 13 bases between them. Germline lookup yields CDR1 SGHTA and CDR2 FQGTGA. The CDR3 nucleotides read TGTGCCAGCAGCTTAGTCGGGGGAAGAACCTACAATGAGCAGTTCTTC. Protein product: CASSLVGGRTYNEQFF.

This clonotype was observed a few times. The CDR3 loop reads CSVGFLYEQYF. The CDR3 nucleotides read TGCAGCGTTGGATTCCTTTACGAGCAGTACTTC. The rearrangement links TRBV29-1 to TRBJ2-7; D gene uncertain. The CDR3 length is 11 residues. The ends were cut back, 4 bases at V and 4 bases at J, with 8 bases in the middle. Germline CDR1 and CDR2: SQVTM and ANQGSEA.

In this sample, this clonotype turned up many times. The chain combines TRBV20-1 with TRBJ1-5; unclear D gene. CDR1 DFQATT and CDR2 SNEGSKA come from the germline V gene (reference sequence). V was shortened by 0 bases and J by 7 bases, with 10 bases between the two germline ends. This CDR3 region has 13 residues. This CDR3 reads CSARERVQQPQHF. Written as DNA, the CDR3 is TGCAGTGCTAGAGAGAGGGTGCAACAGCCCCAGCATTTT.